This T cell receptor beta chain emerged from a study of preoperative IRX-2 immunotherapy in early breast cancer. Indicated treatment: preoperative locoregional IRX-2 cytokine immunotherapy. Preoperative locoregional IRX-2 cytokine immunotherapy was tested in the phase Ib source study. The CDR3 length is 14 residues. Using immunoSEQ multiplex PCR, the repertoire was profiled, and TCRdb retains in-frame clones only, with some absent. The sample records about 45,000 clones, around three quarters being singletons. The chain employs TRBV7-5 and TRBJ1-2; the D call in the table, TRBD1, was not verified against the DNA. TRBV7-5 is a pseudogene locus. The clonotype originates from a human donor with breast cancer. The input for sequencing was tumor tissue, taken after IRX-2 immunotherapy. In DNA, the CDR3 is TGTGCCAGCAGCCAGCGGACAGGGGACTATGGCTACACCTTC. This sequence encodes CASSQRTGDYGYTF.